This TCR beta chain appears in the sequencing data of a study of shared clonotypes between healthy human individuals. Study background: The donors, a couple of women and a few men, were aged 18 to 49. Study-level points and caveats: Clonotypes shared by all four sorted-subset donors had higher generation probabilities than non-shared clonotypes.

Genomic DNA of every subset was divided equally among multiple immunoSEQ plates. Profiled with immunoSEQ multiplex PCR; TCRdb holds only in-frame clones, not every one. The sample holds some 580,000 clones; nearly 98% are singletons and the top ten take 0.3%. The CDR3 sequence is 12 residues long. CDR1 is MNHEY and CDR2 is SVGAGI in the germline V gene. Trimming removed 2 bases at V and 2 bases at J, with 4 bases between. CD45RO negativity and positive selection for CCR7 defined naive CD8 cells, a population that excluded terminally differentiated effector memory CD45RA+ cells. As regards this clone: Antigen unknown. The identical CDR3 is also encoded by other nucleotide sequences in the sample.

The chain has TRBV6-5 and TRBJ2-7; the D is unclear. The TCR originated in a man aged 30 to 45 in good health. Sample: naive CD8+ T cells sorted from blood. The CDR3 sequence: CASSYGTYEQYF. The CDR3 region has the DNA TGTGCCAGCAGTTACGGGACCTACGAGCAGTACTTC.